A selection of T cell receptor beta chains follows, all from one sample in a study of T cell responses to AZD1222 COVID-19 vaccine. Some clones are missing from TCRdb's copy, which holds only in-frame ones; the method was immunoSEQ multiplex PCR. Here the sample spans around 210,000 clones, roughly 94% being singletons. Sequencing used peripheral blood, obtained 28 days after the second dose of the MenACWY control vaccine. Receptor source: an adult who received the MenACWY meningococcal vaccine as a control. CDR3s include the opening cysteine and the closing phenylalanine or tryptophan. Fields, in order: clone size, V gene, D gene, J gene, CDR3 protein, CDR3 DNA. A D gene is named only where the DNA matches it firmly. Not every row has a clone size; where given, it reads once, few, many or a size class.

.,TRBV5-1,TRBD2,TRBJ2-2,CASSQASGANTGELFF,TGCGCCAGCAGCCAAGCTAGCGGAGCGAACACCGGGGAGCTGTTTTTT
.,TRBV5-1,TRBD1,TRBJ2-1,CASSLDGTGYNEQFF,TGCGCCAGCAGCTTGGACGGGACAGGGTACAATGAGCAGTTCTTC
.,TRBV6-1,.,TRBJ1-2,CASSEQKGTNYGYTF,TGTGCCAGCAGTGAGCAAAAAGGGACTAACTATGGCTACACCTTC
.,TRBV12-3/TRBV12-4,.,TRBJ1-1,CASSEGGAEAFF,TGTGCCAGCAGCGAGGGGGGGGCTGAAGCTTTCTTT
.,TRBV19,.,TRBJ2-1,CASSIQSGNEQFF,TGTGCCAGTAGTATTCAGTCTGGCAATGAGCAGTTCTTC
.,TRBV29-1,.,TRBJ1-1,CSASGRLNTEAFF,TGCAGCGCCTCAGGCAGACTGAACACTGAAGCTTTCTTT
.,TRBV6-2/TRBV6-3,TRBD1,TRBJ2-7,CASSAGTGVEQYF,TGTGCCAGCAGTGCCGGGACAGGGGTCGAGCAGTACTTC
.,TRBV6-5,TRBD1,TRBJ2-3,CASTADRASTDTQYF,TGTGCCAGCACCGCGGACAGGGCTTCGACAGATACGCAGTATTTT
.,TRBV9,TRBD2,TRBJ2-1,CASSAPPGTSGNEQFF,TGTGCCAGCAGCGCCCCTCCCGGGACTAGCGGCAATGAGCAGTTCTTC
.,TRBV29-1,TRBD1,TRBJ2-7,CSVEDAGTGGSEQYF,TGCAGCGTTGAAGACGCCGGGACAGGGGGTTCCGAGCAGTACTTC
.,TRBV24-1,.,TRBJ1-2,CATSDHRMRGYTF,TGTGCCACCAGTGACCATCGGATGCGGGGCTACACCTTC
.,TRBV24-1,.,TRBJ2-5,CATSQGLEETQYF,TGTGCCACCAGTCAAGGGTTGGAAGAGACCCAGTACTTC
once,TRBV18,.,TRBJ1-2,CASSLGDVAGYGYTF,TGTGCCAGCTCACTCGGGGATGTAGCGGGCTATGGCTACACCTTC
once,TRBV5-4,.,TRBJ1-1,CASSSEPTDTEAFF,TGTGCCAGCAGCAGCGAGCCTACGGACACTGAAGCTTTCTTT
.,TRBV5-1,TRBD2,TRBJ2-1,CASRGTSGHNEQFF,TGCGCCAGCAGAGGGACTAGCGGTCACAATGAGCAGTTCTTC
.,TRBV19,.,TRBJ2-1,CASSMSGGRLQFF,TGTGCCAGTAGTATGTCGGGGGGCCGACTTCAGTTCTTC
.,TRBV24-1,.,TRBJ1-5,CATEGGGNQPQHF,TGTGCCACCGAGGGGGGGGGCAATCAGCCCCAGCATTTT
.,TRBV18,TRBD1,TRBJ1-6,CASSPRTGGRDSPLHF,TGTGCCAGCTCACCCAGGACAGGGGGTAGGGATTCACCCCTCCACTTT
.,TRBV5-5,.,TRBJ1-3,CASSFAGQYGNTIYF,TGTGCCAGCAGCTTTGCGGGACAATATGGAAACACCATATATTTT
.,TRBV4-2,.,TRBJ2-1,CASSPHGGRRNEQFF,TGTGCCAGCAGCCCTCACGGGGGACGCCGGAATGAGCAGTTCTTC
once,TRBV6-4,.,TRBJ1-1,CASRDERGLNTEAFF,TGTGCCAGCAGAGATGAGAGGGGACTGAACACTGAAGCTTTCTTT
.,TRBV7-3,.,TRBJ1-1,CASSLQVNTEAFF,TGTGCCAGCAGCCTCCAGGTGAACACTGAAGCTTTCTTT
.,TRBV5-1,.,TRBJ2-6,CASSNGQISGANVLTF,TGCGCCAGCAGCAACGGACAGATCTCTGGGGCCAACGTCCTGACTTTC
.,TRBV28,.,TRBJ2-7,CASSRRGLSSYEQYF,TGTGCCAGCAGCCGAAGGGGGTTGAGCTCCTACGAGCAGTACTTC
.,TRBV4-3,TRBD2,TRBJ2-3,CASSQDFGAGGSDTQYF,TGCGCCAGCAGCCAAGATTTTGGAGCGGGGGGGTCAGATACGCAGTATTTT
.,TRBV5-1,.,TRBJ2-5,CASSLGGEETQYF,TGCGCCAGCAGCTTGGGTGGGGAAGAGACCCAGTACTTC
.,TRBV29-1,.,TRBJ1-1,CSVEIGTVNTEAFF,TGCAGCGTGGAAATAGGGACGGTGAACACTGAAGCTTTCTTT
.,TRBV2,.,TRBJ1-6,CASGAGVWPLHF,TGTGCCAGCGGGGCAGGGGTTTGGCCCCTCCACTTT
.,TRBV27,.,TRBJ1-6,CASKGSSYNSPLHF,TGTGCCAGCAAAGGGAGCTCCTATAATTCACCCCTCCACTTT
.,TRBV11-3,.,TRBJ1-1,CASSLARMNTEAFF,TGTGCCAGCAGCTTAGCACGGATGAACACTGAAGCTTTCTTT
.,TRBV28,.,TRBJ2-7,CASRTVESYEQYF,TGTGCCAGCCGGACAGTCGAGAGTTACGAGCAGTACTTC
.,TRBV7-9,.,TRBJ2-3,CASSLNIWGQGKDTQYF,TGTGCCAGCAGCTTAAACATTTGGGGGCAGGGTAAAGATACGCAGTATTTT
.,TRBV14,.,TRBJ2-7,CASSQDVTLYYEQYF,TGTGCCAGCAGCCAAGACGTGACACTATACTACGAGCAGTACTTC
.,TRBV28,.,TRBJ2-5,CASSLVGPPKYF,TGTGCCAGCAGTTTAGTGGGGCCACCTAAGTACTTC
.,TRBV29-1,.,TRBJ2-1,CSVTVGQFGDNEQFF,TGCAGCGTAACCGTTGGACAGTTTGGGGACAATGAGCAGTTCTTC
once,TRBV19,TRBD2,TRBJ2-7,CASSILGNSGEEQYF,TGTGCCAGTAGTATATTAGGAAATAGCGGGGAGGAGCAGTACTTC
.,TRBV28,TRBD1,TRBJ2-1,CASRFRDRALGEQFF,TGTGCCAGCAGATTCCGGGACAGGGCCCTCGGTGAGCAGTTCTTC
.,TRBV7-2,TRBD2,TRBJ2-1,CASSTESTSGREQFF,TGTGCCAGCAGCACAGAATCGACTAGCGGGAGAGAGCAGTTCTTC
.,TRBV7-9,.,TRBJ2-1,CASSPLGTFGNEQFF,TGTGCCAGCAGCCCGCTCGGGACATTCGGGAATGAGCAGTTCTTC
.,TRBV27,.,TRBJ1-4,CASSHGRNPPTNEKLFF,TGTGCCAGCAGCCACGGACGGAATCCACCAACTAATGAAAAACTGTTTTTT
.,TRBV11-1,.,TRBJ2-5,CASSLSRIQYF,TGTGCCAGCAGCTTGAGTAGGATCCAGTACTTC